Following are 19 T cell receptor beta chains from one sample sequenced in a study of T cells in Graves' hyperthyroidism and ophthalmopathy. Amplified TCR beta CDR3 regions came from RNA transcripts. RT-PCR in the first round (using the HTBI primer set) targeted the TCR CDR3. TCRdb analysed the multiplex PCR reads with MiXCR anew, one entry per CDR3 protein. The table lists over 550,000 distinct CDR3 sequences, 15% to 20% of them singletons, with under 20% in the top ten. Specimen: blood. The receptors here all came from a woman aged 18 to 35 with Graves' hyperthyroidism.

This clonotype was counted between two and nine times. This sequence joins TRBV5-1 and TRBJ1-6, with a possible D match to TRBD1 (5 bases). The CDR3 is made up of 17 amino acids. Germline V lookup: CDR1 SGHRS, CDR2 YFSETQ. Trimming took 2 bases from V and 7 from J, leaving 19 bases between them. The CDR3 DNA sequence: TGCGCCAGCAGCTTCGGGACGGCCCTAGGGAGGAATTCACCCCTCCACTTT. It specifies CASSFGTALGRNSPLHF.

The chain employs TRBV4-3 and TRBJ1-2, with a weak D call TRBD1 (5 bases). CDR1 is LGHNA, CDR2 YSLEER, per germline. CDR3 size: 14 residues. V was clipped by 0 bases and J by 8 bases, with 13 bases between them. The CDR3 protein is CASSQDKVAGGYTF. The CDR3 region has the DNA TGCGCCAGCAGCCAAGATAAGGTTGCAGGGGGCTACACCTTC.

The sample holds a few counts of this clonotype. V is TRBV14 and J is TRBJ2-7, with 10 bases fitting TRBD2. This CDR3 spans 14 amino acids. J gave up 5 bases and V 7 bases, and 8 bases lay outside the gene matches. Germline values: CDR1 SGHDN, CDR2 FVKESK. CDR3 residues: CASKASGSKHEQYF. The CDR3 DNA sequence: TGTGCCAGCAAAGCTAGCGGGAGTAAGCACGAGCAGTACTTC.

This clonotype has only a few counts. The CDR3 DNA is TGTGCCACCAGCAGGGACAGGGGTTATGGAAACACCATATATTTT. Its translation is CATSRDRGYGNTIYF. The V and J genes are TRBV15 and TRBJ1-3, with 9 bases aligning to TRBD1. This CDR3 spans 15 amino acids. From germline, CDR1 is LNHNV and CDR2 YYDKDF (reference sequence). Germline trimming cut 3 bases from V and 3 bases from J; bases unmatched to any gene: 3.

Concerning this clonotype: This may be a read error: a much more frequent sequence differs by one nucleotide. This chain connects TRBV19 to TRBJ2-3; weak D call: TRBD2 (6 bases). The CDR3 has 14 residues. CDR1 is LNHDA, CDR2 SQIVND, per germline (reference sequence). CDR3 in DNA: TGTGCCGGTAGGACGGGCGGGGCGACAGATACGCAGTATTTT. Translated: CAGRTGGATDTQYF.

This clonotype was seen more than once but under ten times. The J gene is TRBJ1-4, the V gene TRBV27, with D tentatively TRBD1 (6 bases). V gave up 6 bases and J gave up 8 bases, with 16 bases separating them. The germline V gene encodes CDR1 MNHEY and CDR2 SMNVEV (reference sequence). The CDR3 is made up of 14 amino acids. This CDR3 is CASSPVGGGEKLFF. The DNA for the CDR3 is TGTGCCAGCAGCCCGGTAGGGGGAGGGGAAAAACTGTTTTTT.

The chain couples TRBV19 to TRBJ2-1; TRBD1 or TRBD2 may be the D gene (6 bases each). Germline lookup yields CDR1 LNHDA and CDR2 SQIVND (reference sequence). The ends were cut back, 5 bases at V and 6 bases at J, with 11 bases in the middle. CDR3 length equals 13 residues. In DNA, the CDR3 is TGTGCCAGTAGTCAAGGGGGGAGCAATGAGCAGTTCTTC. This encodes CASSQGGSNEQFF.

The CDR3 sequence: CATSAPWEGPGELFF. The CDR3 region has the DNA TGTGCCACCAGCGCCCCCTGGGAGGGCCCCGGGGAGCTGTTTTTT. The J gene is TRBJ2-2, the V gene TRBV12-3 or TRBV12-4, with 7 positions matching TRBD2. V dropped 10 bases and J dropped 6; count of bases not matched to a gene: 14. The CDR3 is 15 residues long.

Notes on this clonotype: Possible read error: a much larger clone is one base away. This chain uses TRBV12-3 or TRBV12-4 with TRBJ2-2; 9 positions match TRBD2. CDR3 length: 19 amino acids. V dropped 2 bases and J dropped 9; count of bases not matched to a gene: 19. Here the CDR3 reads CASSLRGILSGRWPRELFF. As DNA, the CDR3 is TGTGCCAGCAGTTTAAGGGGGATCCTGAGCGGGAGGTGGCCCAGGGAGCTGTTTTTT.

This clonotype was found many times. The chain joins TRBV28 to TRBJ1-5, with D maybe TRBD1 (5 bases). This CDR3 is 16 amino acids long. V was cut by 6 bases and J by 6 bases, with 21 bases left in between. The germline gives CDR1 MDHEN, CDR2 SYDVKM. Written as DNA, the CDR3 is TGTGCCAGCAGCTACCCCGCGAGGGGAGCCGGTCAGCCCCAGCATTTT. Translated: CASSYPARGAGQPQHF.

The gene calls are TRBV20-1 and TRBJ2-1, with 13 nucleotides matching TRBD2. V shed 6 bases, J shed 6 bases, and the junction held 8 bases outside the gene matches. This CDR3 has 15 residues. CDR1 and CDR2 from the germline V gene are DFQATT and SNEGSKA (reference sequence). The CDR3 DNA sequence: TGCAGTGCCAAGAGGGGACTAGCGGGATCCAATGAGCAGTTCTTC. Amino acid sequence: CSAKRGLAGSNEQFF.

The sample holds many counts of this clonotype. The chain combines TRBV6-1 with TRBJ2-7; perhaps TRBD1 as D (6 bases). The CDR3 contains 14 residues. Germline values: CDR1 MNHNS, CDR2 SASEGT. The germline V and J ends were trimmed by 5 bases and 1 base, with 12 bases remaining between them. CDR3 in amino acids: CASSHREGSYEQYF. The CDR3 DNA reads as TGTGCCAGCAGTCACAGGGAAGGGTCCTACGAGCAGTACTTC.

The chain combines TRBV5-4 with TRBJ1-4, with 7 bases aligning to TRBD1. Germline CDR1 SGHNT, CDR2 YYREEE (reference sequence). CDR3 length: 18 amino acids. V lost 0 bases, J lost 2 bases, and 10 bases stayed unmatched. The CDR3, as DNA: TGTGCCAGCAGCTTGGGTCGGGCAGGGGGGTCGACTAATGAAAAACTGTTTTTT. This sequence encodes CASSLGRAGGSTNEKLFF.

The chain links TRBV6-1 to TRBJ2-1, with 10 bases lining up with TRBD1. J gave up 3 bases and V 8 bases, and 7 bases lay outside the gene matches. The V gene's germline CDR1 is MNHNS and CDR2 SASEGT. This CDR3 region has 15 residues. The CDR3 loop is CASVGGTGVYNEQFF. Here the CDR3 DNA reads TGTGCCAGCGTGGGGGGGACAGGGGTCTACAATGAGCAGTTCTTC.

This clonotype was found many times. The chain combines TRBV7-2 with TRBJ2-1, with 13 bases aligning to TRBD2. V was pared by 1 base and J by 7 bases, with 4 bases of the junction left unmatched. Germline lookup yields CDR1 SGHTA and CDR2 FQGNSA. CDR3 length: 16 amino acids. CDR3 protein: CASSLVGTSGVNEQFF. The CDR3 region has the DNA TGTGCCAGCAGCTTAGTGGGGACTAGCGGGGTTAATGAGCAGTTCTTC.

The rearrangement joins TRBV2 to TRBJ2-5; TRBD2 is a possible D gene (6 bases). Germline lookup yields CDR1 SNHLY and CDR2 FYNNEI. Between the trimmed V and J ends, which lost 5 bases and 6 bases, there was a span of 13 bases. CDR3 size: 13 residues. The CDR3 nucleotides read TGTGCCAGCAGTTCGATGGAGGGGCAGACCCAGTACTTC. The encoded protein is CASSSMEGQTQYF.

This clonotype occurred a few times. The chain uses TRBV20-1 and TRBJ2-4; D may be TRBD2 (6 bases). This CDR3 comprises 13 residues. V was clipped by 3 bases and J by 6 bases, with 12 bases between them. CDR1 and CDR2 from the germline V gene are DFQATT and SNEGSKA (reference sequence). The CDR3 protein is CSASRLEGNIQYF. Written as DNA, the CDR3 is TGCAGTGCTAGCAGACTGGAGGGAAACATTCAGTACTTC.

V and J are TRBV2 and TRBJ2-1; 13 bases agree with TRBD2. Trimming at V came to 1 base and at J to 7 bases, leaving 7 bases not matched to a gene. In germline, CDR1 is SNHLY, CDR2 FYNNEI. This CDR3 has 17 amino acids. The DNA of the CDR3 is TGTGCCAGCAGTGAAGTCTTACTAGCGGGAGGGCGGAATGAGCAGTTCTTC. Its protein product is CASSEVLLAGGRNEQFF. Full variable domain (missing parts from reference TRBV2 and TRBJ2-1): EPEVTQTPSHQVTQMGQEVILRCVPISNHLYFYWYRQILGQKVEFLVSFYNNEISEKSEIFDDQFSVERPDGSNFTLKIRSTKLEDSAMYFCASSEVLLAGGRNEQFFGPGTRLTVL.

Ten or more counts support this clonotype. V usage is TRBV20-1 and J usage is TRBJ2-7, with TRBD2 identical over 9 bases. The CDR3 runs 16 residues. Per germline, CDR1 DFQATT and CDR2 SNEGSKA (reference sequence). V lost 6 bases, J lost 2 bases, and 14 bases stayed unmatched. This chain's CDR3 is CSATGLVTSGTYEQYF. In DNA, the CDR3 is TGCAGTGCCACCGGTCTCGTGACTAGCGGTACCTACGAGCAGTACTTC.